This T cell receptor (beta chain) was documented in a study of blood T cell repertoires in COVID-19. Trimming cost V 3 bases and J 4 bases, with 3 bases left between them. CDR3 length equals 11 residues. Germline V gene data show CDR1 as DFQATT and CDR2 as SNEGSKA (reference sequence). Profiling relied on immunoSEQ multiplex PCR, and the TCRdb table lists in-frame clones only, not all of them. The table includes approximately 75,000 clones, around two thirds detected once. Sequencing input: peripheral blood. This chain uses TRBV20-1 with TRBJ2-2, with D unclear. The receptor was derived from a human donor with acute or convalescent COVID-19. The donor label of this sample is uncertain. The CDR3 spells CSASLTGELFF. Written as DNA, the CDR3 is TGCAGTGCTAGTCTCACCGGGGAGCTGTTTTTT.